What follows are 20 T cell receptor beta chains derived from one specimen sequenced in a study of blood T cell repertoires in COVID-19. TCRdb's copy holds only in-frame clones and misses some; the assay was immunoSEQ multiplex PCR. This table has about 270,000 clones, 84% appearing once. The specimen sequenced was peripheral blood. These receptors were collected from a human donor in a cohort sampled during active COVID-19.

V and J are TRBV19 and TRBJ2-7; the match to TRBD2 covers 10 bases. Trimming cost V 2 bases and J 5 bases; bases outside gene matches: 9. The CDR3 consists of 16 residues. CDR1 and CDR2 (germline): LNHDA, SQIVND (reference sequence). CDR3 bases: TGTGCCAGTAGTATAAGGGAGCGGGGGGGCGTCCACGAGCAGTACTTC. Translating it yields CASSIRERGGVHEQYF. Complete variable domain (other parts from reference TRBV19 and TRBJ2-7): DGGITQSPKYLFRKEGQNVTLSCEQNLNHDAMYWYRQDPGQGLRLIYYSQIVNDFQKGDIAEGYSVSREKKESFPLTVTSAQKNPTAFYLCASSIRERGGVHEQYFGPGTRLTVT.

The rearrangement uses TRBV15 and TRBJ2-2; a possible D gene is TRBD1 (6 bases). The CDR3 extends over 15 amino acids. Germline CDR1 reads LNHNV; CDR2 reads YYDKDF (reference sequence). The ends were cut back, 2 bases at V and 6 bases at J, with 13 bases in the middle. For the CDR3, the DNA is TGTGCCACCAGCAGAAAATCCAGGGGATCCGGGGAGCTGTTTTTT. It is translated as CATSRKSRGSGELFF.

The V call is TRBV3-1 (or the pseudogene TRBV3-2), the J call TRBJ1-5, with TRBD1 as a possible D gene (5 bases). Trimming cost V 2 bases and J 1 base, with 9 bases left between them. The V gene's germline CDR1 is LGHDT and CDR2 YNNKEL (reference sequence). This CDR3 spans 15 amino acids. CDR3 nucleotide sequence: TGTGCCAGCAGCCAAAGGGGAATAAGCAATCAGCCCCAGCATTTT. Protein: CASSQRGISNQPQHF.

This clone was seen more than once but under ten times. The genes are TRBV7-9 and TRBJ1-5; D remains unclear. Deletions cut 5 bases from V and 0 bases from J, with 11 bases between. Germline CDR1 and CDR2: SEHNR and FQNEAQ (reference sequence). This CDR3 is built from 15 residues. In DNA, the CDR3 is TGTGCCAGCAGCCCAGACATATATAGCAATCAGCCCCAGCATTTT. This encodes CASSPDIYSNQPQHF. Full variable domain (remainder filled in from reference TRBV7-9 and TRBJ1-5): DTGVSQNPRHKITKRGQNVTFRCDPISEHNRLYWYRQTLGQGPEFLTYFQNEAQLEKSRLLSDRFSAERPKGSFSTLEIQRTEQGDSAMYLCASSPDIYSNQPQHFGDGTRLSIL.

The chain is built from TRBV2 and TRBJ2-5; D gene uncertain. This CDR3 has 10 amino acids. V lost 10 bases, J lost 2 bases, and 5 bases lay in between. The germline V gene encodes CDR1 SNHLY and CDR2 FYNNEI. CDR3 DNA sequence: TGTGCCATGCTACAAGAGACCCAGTACTTC. This codes for CAMLQETQYF.

The chain employs TRBV5-5 and TRBJ1-4; D unresolved. V was shortened by 0 bases and J by 6 bases, with 12 bases between the two germline ends. The CDR3 extends over 15 amino acids. Germline loops: CDR1 SGHKS, CDR2 YYEKEE (reference sequence). The CDR3 nucleotides are TGTGCCAGCAGCTTGGAAAGAGGGTTTTATGAAAAACTGTTTTTT. The encoded protein is CASSLERGFYEKLFF.

The chain uses TRBV5-4 and TRBJ2-5; 7 bases align to TRBD2. V lost 5 bases, J lost 5 bases, and 12 bases stayed unmatched. Germline V CDR1 and CDR2: SGHNT, YYREEE (reference sequence). CDR3 length equals 15 residues. CDR3 residues: CASRWEGPQVETQYF. Here the CDR3 DNA reads TGTGCCAGCAGGTGGGAGGGCCCACAAGTTGAGACCCAGTACTTC. The full variable domain, with the rest looked up from reference TRBV5-4 and TRBJ2-5, is ETGVTQSPTHLIKTRGQQVTLRCSSQSGHNTVSWYQQALGQGPQFIFQYYREEENGRGNFPPRFSGLQFPNYSSELNVNALELDDSALYLCASRWEGPQVETQYFGPGTRLLVL.

The chain is built from TRBV6-5 and TRBJ1-3; 7 nucleotides align to TRBD1. Losses at the gene ends were 6 bases for V and 4 bases for J; bases not matched to a gene: 6. Germline loops: CDR1 MNHEY, CDR2 SVGAGI. There are 14 residues in the CDR3. As DNA, the CDR3 is TGTGCCAGCAGGGACAGGTTGCGGGGAAACACCATATATTTT. It is translated as CASRDRLRGNTIYF.

The chain uses TRBV7-9 and TRBJ1-2, with 7 bases matching TRBD1. Germline V gene sequence: CDR1 SEHNR, CDR2 FQNEAQ (reference sequence). Trimming took 5 bases from V and 0 from J; bases not matched to a gene: 6. The CDR3 covers 15 residues. The CDR3: CASSLTGDANYGYTF. For the CDR3, the DNA is TGTGCCAGCAGCCTAACAGGGGACGCTAACTATGGCTACACCTTC.

The chain combines TRBV13 with TRBJ1-6; D perhaps matches TRBD1 (6 bases). CDR1 and CDR2 from the germline V gene are PRHDT and FYEKMQ (reference sequence). Trimming removed 5 bases at V and 7 bases at J, with 21 bases between. The CDR3 runs 17 residues. CDR3 residues: CASSLRGFGGQNSPLHF. CDR3 DNA: TGTGCCAGCAGCCTTAGGGGGTTTGGGGGCCAGAATTCACCCCTCCACTTT. The variable domain in full, completed from reference TRBV13 and TRBJ1-6, reads AAGVIQSPRHLIKEKRETATLKCYPIPRHDTVYWYQQGPGQDPQFLISFYEKMQSDKGSIPDRFSAQQFSDYHSELNMSSLELGDSALYFCASSLRGFGGQNSPLHFGNGTRLTVT.

This chain connects TRBV2 to TRBJ2-7; TRBD2 matches at 10 bases. Germline-derived CDR1 and CDR2 are SNHLY and FYNNEI. V lost 11 bases, J lost 6 bases, and 10 bases stayed unmatched. This CDR3 is 13 amino acids long. CDR3 loop: CASSRGLAPEQYF. DNA of the CDR3: TGTGCCTCCTCCCGGGGACTAGCGCCCGAGCAGTACTTC. The full variable domain, rest sourced from reference TRBV2 and TRBJ2-7, is EPEVTQTPSHQVTQMGQEVILRCVPISNHLYFYWYRQILGQKVEFLVSFYNNEISEKSEIFDDQFSVERPDGSNFTLKIRSTKLEDSAMYFCASSRGLAPEQYFGPGTRLTVT.

The rearrangement joins TRBV5-5 to TRBJ2-7; 7 bases map to TRBD2. Germline trimming cut 2 bases from V and 2 bases from J; bases unmatched to any gene: 13. The CDR3 has 17 amino acids. The V gene's germline CDR1 is SGHKS and CDR2 YYEKEE (reference sequence). Here the CDR3 reads CASSFRLSGTTTYEQYF. As DNA, the CDR3 is TGTGCCAGCAGCTTTAGGTTGTCGGGGACTACCACCTACGAGCAGTACTTC.

This clone has just one count. This chain joins TRBV3-1 (or the pseudogene TRBV3-2) and TRBJ1-1, with no clear D. Germline V CDR1 and CDR2: LGHDT, YNNKEL (reference sequence). Trimming took 3 bases from V and 1 from J, leaving 9 bases between them. This CDR3 comprises 14 residues. CDR3 sequence: CASSQSYGNTEAFF. CDR3 bases: TGTGCCAGCAGCCAGTCGTACGGGAACACTGAAGCTTTCTTT.

A remark on this clone: This CDR3 is also generated by other DNA sequences in the sample. V gene TRBV27 combines with J gene TRBJ2-7, with 7 bases lining up with TRBD2. The germline V gene has CDR1 MNHEY and CDR2 SMNVEV (reference sequence). Trimming took 0 bases from V and 2 from J; bases not matched to a gene: 4. This CDR3 region has 15 residues. The CDR3 loop reads CASSLSSSGTYEQYF. In DNA form, the CDR3 reads TGTGCCAGCAGTTTATCATCTAGCGGCACCTACGAGCAGTACTTC.

The table lists this clone with a few counts. This rearrangement joins TRBV6-5 to TRBJ1-1; 7 positions agree with TRBD1. This CDR3 is 15 amino acids long. The V segment lost 6 bases and the J segment 5 bases; nucleotides outside the gene matches: 12. Germline CDR1 MNHEY, CDR2 SVGAGI. The CDR3 sequence: CASSRTGEVTTEAFF. Here the CDR3 DNA reads TGTGCCAGCAGCCGGACAGGAGAGGTAACTACTGAAGCTTTCTTT.

V gene TRBV27 combines with J gene TRBJ2-3; TRBD2 matches at 9 bases. The CDR3 sequence is 15 residues long. CDR1 and CDR2 (germline): MNHEY, SMNVEV (reference sequence). V lost 3 bases, J lost 6 bases, and 7 bases stayed unmatched. This CDR3 is CASSFGSGRRDTQYF. Here the CDR3 DNA reads TGTGCCAGCAGTTTTGGGAGCGGGAGGAGGGATACGCAGTATTTT.

Only a few counts were recorded for this clone. The chain joins TRBV5-4 to TRBJ2-7; 11 bases align to TRBD2. The CDR3 totals 16 residues. Germline loops: CDR1 SGHNT, CDR2 YYREEE (reference sequence). J gave up 0 bases and V 2 bases, and 4 bases lay outside the gene matches. The CDR3 loop reads CASSFRTSGLSYEQYF. Here the CDR3 DNA reads TGTGCCAGCAGCTTTAGGACTAGCGGGCTCTCCTACGAGCAGTACTTC.

V gene TRBV27 combines with J gene TRBJ2-7; 8 nucleotides agree with TRBD1. The V gene end was trimmed by 3 bases and the J gene end by 3 bases; junction bases not matched to a gene: 1. The germline gives CDR1 MNHEY, CDR2 SMNVEV (reference sequence). This CDR3 contains 13 residues. The CDR3 DNA reads TGTGCCAGCAGTTTCGGGACAGGCTACGAGCAGTACTTC. Translation gives CASSFGTGYEQYF.

V is TRBV18 and J is TRBJ1-4; TRBD1 aligns across 9 bases. Germline trimming cut 4 bases from V and 10 bases from J; bases unmatched to any gene: 7. The CDR3 length is 14 residues. CDR1 and CDR2 (germline): KGHSH, LQKENI. The CDR3 DNA follows: TGTGCCAGCTCACACGACAGGGGGGCCAGAAAACTGTTTTTT. As protein: CASSHDRGARKLFF.

As concerns this clone: No DNA is shown, since the ends of the CDR3 on it are uncertain; the CDR3 is the one TCRdb lists. The genes are TRBV21-1 and TRBJ1-3; the table names TRBD1, a call not compared with the DNA. TRBV21-1 is marked as a pseudogene. Termini included, the CDR3 measures 22 amino acids. The CDR3 here is CASSKAYFVGQGAFSKGNTIYF.